The 8 T cell receptor beta chains below all came from one sample that was sequenced in a study of T cells in Graves' hyperthyroidism and ophthalmopathy. Amplification targeted TCR beta CDR3 regions from RNA transcripts. The TCR CDR3 was amplified in a first-round RT-PCR using the HTBI primer set. TCRdb called the multiplex PCR reads again in MiXCR, with one record for every CDR3 protein. The repertoire holds 600,000 or so distinct CDR3 sequences, with roughly 16% as singletons. Material for sequencing was blood. The receptors here all came from a woman in her twenties or thirties with Graves' hyperthyroidism.

This clonotype was seen more than once but under ten times. The chain employs TRBV19 and TRBJ2-1; D ambiguous. V lost 1 base to trimming and J lost 6 bases, with 13 bases between them. Germline lookup yields CDR1 LNHDA and CDR2 SQIVND (reference sequence). The CDR3 sequence is 15 residues long. This CDR3 reads CASSIVGLSINEQFF. The CDR3 DNA sequence: TGTGCCAGTAGTATAGTGGGCTTGAGTATCAATGAGCAGTTCTTC.

The sample holds many counts of this clonotype. This sequence joins TRBV12-3 or TRBV12-4 and TRBJ2-5; D is perhaps TRBD2 (6 bases). Trimming cost V 3 bases and J 2 bases, with 13 bases left between them. The CDR3 loop spans 15 amino acids. Written as DNA, the CDR3 is TGTGCCAGCAGTTTTTTATCGGGAGCACAAGAGACCCAGTACTTC. This encodes CASSFLSGAQETQYF.

This clonotype has at least ten counts. For the CDR3, the DNA is TGTGCCAGCAGTGAAAACATAGGAGAGGGGGGGCAGTACTTC. Translation: CASSENIGEGGQYF. The chain employs TRBV2 and TRBJ2-7; D is possibly TRBD1 or TRBD2 (6 bases each). V lost 2 bases and J lost 9, with 17 bases in between. The germline V gene has CDR1 SNHLY and CDR2 FYNNEI. The CDR3 contains 14 residues.

Remarks on this clonotype: A read error may be the cause here, since a much bigger clone is one base away. The genes are TRBV2 and TRBJ2-5; no clear D. The CDR3 sequence is 15 residues long. Germline V lookup: CDR1 SNHLY, CDR2 FYNNEI. The V gene lost 3 bases and the J gene lost 0 bases, with 11 bases spanning the gap. The CDR3 protein is CASSESRPDQETQYF. The CDR3 DNA sequence: TGTGCCAGCAGTGAGTCGAGGCCAGACCAAGAGACCCAGTACTTC.

A single count supports this clonotype. CDR3 sequence: CATSDFKGPVSGANVLTF. Here the CDR3 DNA reads TGTGCCACCAGTGATTTCAAGGGACCCGTATCTGGGGCCAACGTCCTGACTTTC. The V and J genes are TRBV24-1 and TRBJ2-6; either TRBD1 or TRBD2 may supply D (5 bases each). The V gene's germline CDR1 is KGHDR and CDR2 SFDVKD. V was trimmed by 1 base and J by 1 base, leaving 13 bases between them. CDR3 size: 18 residues.

CDR3 DNA: TGCAGTGCTCCGGACGGCTACTATGGCTACACCTTC. Translating gives CSAPDGYYGYTF. This chain connects TRBV20-1 to TRBJ1-2; D gene ambiguous. The CDR3 has 12 residues. The V gene's germline CDR1 is DFQATT and CDR2 SNEGSKA (reference sequence). V lost 5 bases, J lost 3 bases, and 10 bases lay in between.

The V call is TRBV12-3 or TRBV12-4, the J call TRBJ2-6; no clear D. This CDR3 region has 19 residues. With 3 bases removed from V and 0 bases from J, the gap between germline ends came to 18 bases. The DNA for the CDR3 is TGTGCCAGCAGTTTTTATAATGTTGGGCTGAACTCTGGGGCCAACGTCCTGACTTTC. Encoded protein: CASSFYNVGLNSGANVLTF.

This clonotype showed up many times. The CDR3 DNA sequence: TGTGCCACCAGCCCACGCCTGGCGGGAGAGCCTGCTTTAGCCAATGAGCAGTTCTTC. Its translation is CATSPRLAGEPALANEQFF. The rearrangement links TRBV15 to TRBJ2-1; 7 nucleotides align to TRBD2. CDR3 length: 19 residues. The V gene end was trimmed by 5 bases and the J gene end by 6 bases; junction bases not matched to a gene: 22. Germline V gives CDR1 LNHNV, CDR2 YYDKDF (reference sequence).